These T cell receptor beta chains were read from a single sample in a study of beta chain features in type 1 diabetes. The protocol was immunoSEQ multiplex PCR, while the TCRdb copy is restricted to in-frame clones and leaves out a portion. The sample yields 120,000 to 150,000 clones, roughly 48% seen once. The source material was Tregs from blood. These receptors were collected from a man aged 18 to 35 in good health. Both conserved end residues are part of each CDR3. Only some rows state a clone size, as once, few, many or a class for expanded clones.

v_call	j_call	clone_size	cdr3_aa
TRBV7-2	TRBJ2-6	.	CASSLSSSGANVLTF
TRBV6-5	TRBJ2-5	.	CASTTGTQTQYF
TRBV19	TRBJ2-2	few	CASRHRQSNTGELFF
TRBV7-3	TRBJ1-5	.	CASSLPPGTGFQPQHF
TRBV4-2	TRBJ2-7	.	CASSQARQGPSYEQYF
TRBV27	TRBJ2-5	few	CASAEDRVGEQETQYF
TRBV28	TRBJ2-7	.	CATRGLYEQYF
TRBV27	TRBJ2-1	.	CASKLTSYNEQFF
TRBV6-6	TRBJ2-3	few	CASSHFGGRLSDTQYF
TRBV6-6	TRBJ2-5	.	CASSYSSGGAGETQYF
TRBV18	TRBJ1-3	.	CASSPGGNSGNTIYF
TRBV9	TRBJ1-2	.	CASSVAPSNYGYTF